What follows are 2 T cell receptor beta chains derived from one specimen sequenced in a study of OX40 agonist ivuxolimab in advanced cancers. Sequenced by immunoSEQ multiplex PCR; TCRdb stores in-frame clones only, minus some. The sample contains around 40,000 clones, 80% to 90% of which appear only once. The specimen comprised CD4+ or CD8+ T cells sorted from blood, sampled in a trial of the OX40 agonist ivuxolimab. The receptors originated from an adult with an advanced solid tumor such as melanoma, head and neck, liver or kidney cancer.

This clone was seen just once. The V and J genes are TRBV28 and TRBJ1-5; no reliable D call. Germline loops: CDR1 MDHEN, CDR2 SYDVKM. This CDR3 has 12 residues. Trimming took 7 bases from V and 7 from J, leaving 11 bases between them. Written as DNA, the CDR3 is TGTGCCAGCACGACGCTCGGGCAGCCCCAGCATTTT. Protein product: CASTTLGQPQHF.

This chain joins TRBV29-1 and TRBJ2-2; 16 bases align to TRBD2. The CDR3 spans 14 residues. Germline values: CDR1 SQVTM, CDR2 ANQGSEA. The DNA of the CDR3 is TGCAGTGCCGGGACTAGCGGGGGGGCCGGGGAGCTGTTTTTT. Translating it yields CSAGTSGGAGELFF.